Presented here are 6 T cell receptor beta chains from one specimen sequenced in a study of glioma-infiltrating T cells after dendritic cell vaccination. Profiling relied on immunoSEQ multiplex PCR, and the TCRdb table lists in-frame clones only, not all of them. The data show 50,000 to 75,000 clones, more than 70% seen once. Time point described: after dendritic cell vaccination, including at tumor progression/relapse. The source material was blood, sampled after dendritic cell vaccination. Every receptor here comes from a human donor with glioblastoma.

The rearrangement joins TRBV18 to TRBJ2-7, with 7 bases identical to TRBD1. In germline, CDR1 is KGHSH, CDR2 LQKENI. This CDR3 has 17 amino acids. J lost 0 bases, V lost 2 bases, and 10 bases had no gene match. The CDR3 DNA reads as TGTGCCAGCTCACCATCACAGGGGCCAATAAGCTCCTACGAGCAGTACTTC. It is translated as CASSPSQGPISSYEQYF.

The chain joins TRBV2 to TRBJ2-2; D is perhaps TRBD1 (7 bases). Per germline, CDR1 SNHLY and CDR2 FYNNEI. V gave up 3 bases and J gave up 4 bases, with 15 bases separating them. CDR3 length: 16 residues. In DNA form, the CDR3 reads TGTGCCAGCAGTGATTGGACAGGAGGGGCCACCGGGGAGCTGTTTTTT. Its protein product is CASSDWTGGATGELFF.

The rearrangement links TRBV2 to TRBJ1-6; possibly TRBD1 for D (6 bases). V shed 6 bases and J shed 19 bases, with 16 bases lying between them. The CDR3 extends over 11 amino acids. Germline V gives CDR1 SNHLY, CDR2 FYNNEI. DNA of the CDR3: TGTGCCAGCAGAGGACAGTTGGTGTTACACTTT. Its translation is CASRGQLVLHF.

The V call is TRBV2, the J call TRBJ2-7; unclear D gene. Germline V lookup: CDR1 SNHLY, CDR2 FYNNEI. CDR3 size: 11 residues. The V end lost 6 bases, the J end lost 6 bases, and 9 bases lay between the germline ends. As DNA, the CDR3 is TGTGCCAGCAGATTAGCTGGCGAGCAGTACTTC. The encoded protein is CASRLAGEQYF.

The chain carries TRBV2 and TRBJ1-6; TRBD1 matches 9 bases. J gave up 6 bases and V 6 bases, and 3 bases lay outside the gene matches. CDR1 SNHLY and CDR2 FYNNEI come from the germline V gene. The CDR3 has 14 residues. The CDR3 nucleotides are TGTGCCAGCAGCAAGGACAGGGGTAATTCACCCCTCCACTTT. Protein product: CASSKDRGNSPLHF.

About this clone: One end of the junction is discordant with germline, which a read error may explain. The V gene is TRBV7-2, the J gene TRBJ2-7, with TRBD2 identical over 7 bases. Germline V gene data show CDR1 as SGHTA and CDR2 as FQGNSA. The CDR3 contains 12 residues. DNA of the CDR3: TGTGCCAGCAGCTGGGGGGGGGACTTTATATCTTTC. This codes for CASSWGGDFISF.